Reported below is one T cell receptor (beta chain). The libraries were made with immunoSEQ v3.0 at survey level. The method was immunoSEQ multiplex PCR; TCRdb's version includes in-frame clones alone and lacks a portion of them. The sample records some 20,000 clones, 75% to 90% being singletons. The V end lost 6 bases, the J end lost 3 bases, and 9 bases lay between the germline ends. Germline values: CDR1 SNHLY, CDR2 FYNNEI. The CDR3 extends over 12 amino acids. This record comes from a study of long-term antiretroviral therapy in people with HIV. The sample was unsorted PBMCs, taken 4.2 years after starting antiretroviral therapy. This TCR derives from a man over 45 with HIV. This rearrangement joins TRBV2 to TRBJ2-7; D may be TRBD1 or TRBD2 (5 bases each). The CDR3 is CASSRDGYEQYF. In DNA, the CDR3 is TGTGCCAGCAGCCGGGACGGCTACGAGCAGTACTTC.